This T cell receptor beta chain was obtained from a study of PD-1 blockade in classical Hodgkin lymphoma (dated by TCRdb to the early 2020s). As for the study more broadly: Nivolumab dosing was 3 mg/kg intravenously every 2 weeks, continuing until either disease progression or unacceptable toxicity. The study used TCR beta sequencing and CyTOF to define a peripheral blood immune signature of response to PD-1 blockade in classical Hodgkin lymphoma. Points the paper makes about the study in general: Patients starting nivolumab less than 1 year after ASCT had lower diversity and were excluded from later analyses to avoid confounding by immune reconstitution. Only a single clinical trial cohort was studied, and what caused the repertoire differences, possibly disease activity or prior therapy, remained undefined. A significant rise by C4D1 was seen in CD4+ but not CD8+ TCR diversity (p=0.0027 vs p=0.16), with the rise being most apparent in complete responders (p=0.02). Baseline TCR diversity was reported to be lower in newly diagnosed patients than in healthy donors and to be lower still in relapsed/refractory patients. Baseline diversity similar to that of newly diagnosed patients was observed in trial patients achieving complete response, whereas significantly lower diversity was observed in partial responders and progressors.

The time point label, read with the paper, signifies: cycle 1 day 1 (C1D1), immediately before nivolumab initiation. Every trial patient had relapsed after autologous stem cell transplantation, and cohorts A, B and C differed in prior brentuximab vedotin exposure. The trial cohort included more than 55 patients with relapsed/refractory classical Hodgkin lymphoma, and each patient had a best overall response of complete response, partial response or progressive disease. Trial patients were treated with single-agent nivolumab in the multi-cohort phase II CheckMate 205 trial. An independent review committee assessed best overall response by applying the 2007 International Working Group response criteria. PBMCs from the trial were collected at three points: immediately before nivolumab initiation (C1D1), and during therapy at cycle 2 day 1 and cycle 4 day 1. After peripheral blood was drawn into 8 mL Vacutainer Cell Preparation Tubes, PBMCs were isolated by centrifugation and then cryopreserved.

In the case of this clone: Its antigen is still unknown. No per-base quality is available; no much larger clone lies one base away.

From its cysteine to its phenylalanine, the CDR3 spans 15 amino acids. Kept here is only the CDR3 DNA, which spans 45 bases and is read in frame from base 1. Cut back by 4 bases and 3 bases, the V and J ends lie 13 bases apart. Based on the germline V gene, the CDR1 and CDR2 sequences are SNHLY and FYNNEI. The Qiagen DNeasy kit was used to extract genomic DNA from unsorted PBMCs and from the negatively selected CD4+ and CD8+ fractions. Amplification of TCR beta CDR3 regions was done by immunoSEQ multiplex PCR with primers that anneal to V and J segments. Amplification bias was minimized using a synthetic immune receptor repertoire, and residual bias was removed computationally after sequencing. Regarding the original processing steps: Custom Python scripts were used to quantify repertoire diversity as the Shannon entropy index. The unsorted, CD4+ and CD8+ repertoires were each analyzed separately, with the exception of combined analyses, where CD4+ and CD8+ sequences were merged in silico. A clone was considered expanded if an increase in frequency of at least 2-fold after treatment relative to C1D1 was found, and a pseudocount of 0.5 was applied to clones undetected at baseline. Clones with 0 or 1 copy at C1D1 were defined as singleton clones, while clones with 2 or more copies were defined as non-singleton clones. By matching protein sequences in sorted samples from the same patient, clones expanded in unsorted samples were annotated as CD4+, CD8+ or unknown. Diversity changes from C1D1 to C4D1 were tested in paired samples using Wilcoxon tests. This is the immuneACCESS table as TCRdb keeps it, with only in-frame sequences that have V and J called. A part of the clones is gone; compared with another copy, unresolved V genes explain less than half, and the rest is unexplained. V and J calls and clone size are as listed in that table; D and trimming were resolved from the DNA. The sample data list some 100,000 clones, and more than 90% of these were observed just once. The biggest ten clones account for 2.5% to 3.5% of the sample.

The clonotype comes from a human donor with classical Hodgkin lymphoma. Material: peripheral blood mononuclear cells (PBMCs), obtained at baseline. The chain is encoded by TRBV2 joined to TRBJ2-1, with TRBD2 as a weak D call on 6 bases. The CDR3 has the sequence CASSGLVLRYNEQFF. The DNA sequence reads TGTGCCAGCAGTGGACTAGTTCTCCGCTACAATGAGCAGTTCTTC.